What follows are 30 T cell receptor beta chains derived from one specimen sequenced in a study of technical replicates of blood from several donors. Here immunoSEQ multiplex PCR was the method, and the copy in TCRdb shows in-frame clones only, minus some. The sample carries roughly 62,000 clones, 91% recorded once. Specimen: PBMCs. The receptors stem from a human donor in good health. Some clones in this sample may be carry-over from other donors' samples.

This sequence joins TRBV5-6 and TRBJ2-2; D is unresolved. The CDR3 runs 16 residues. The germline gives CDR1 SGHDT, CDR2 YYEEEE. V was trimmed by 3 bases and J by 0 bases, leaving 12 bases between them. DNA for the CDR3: TGTGCCAGCAGCTCGATAACTCGTACGAACACCGGGGAGCTGTTTTTT. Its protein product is CASSSITRTNTGELFF.

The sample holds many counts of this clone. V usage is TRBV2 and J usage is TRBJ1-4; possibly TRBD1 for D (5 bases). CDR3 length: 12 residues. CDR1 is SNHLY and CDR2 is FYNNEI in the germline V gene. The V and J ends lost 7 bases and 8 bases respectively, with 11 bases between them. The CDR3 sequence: CASTPGSEKLFF. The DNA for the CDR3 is TGTGCCAGCACCCCAGGGTCAGAAAAACTGTTTTTT. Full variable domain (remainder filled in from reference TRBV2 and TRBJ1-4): EPEVTQTPSHQVTQMGQEVILRCVPISNHLYFYWYRQILGQKVEFLVSFYNNEISEKSEIFDDQFSVERPDGSNFTLKIRSTKLEDSAMYFCASTPGSEKLFFGSGTQLSVL.

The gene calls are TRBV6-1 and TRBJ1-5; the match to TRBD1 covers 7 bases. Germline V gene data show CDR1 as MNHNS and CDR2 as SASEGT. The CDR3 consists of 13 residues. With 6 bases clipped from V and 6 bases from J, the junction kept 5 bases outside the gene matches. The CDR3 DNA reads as TGTGCCAGCAGAGACAGGGCGTTTCAGCCCCAGCATTTT. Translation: CASRDRAFQPQHF.

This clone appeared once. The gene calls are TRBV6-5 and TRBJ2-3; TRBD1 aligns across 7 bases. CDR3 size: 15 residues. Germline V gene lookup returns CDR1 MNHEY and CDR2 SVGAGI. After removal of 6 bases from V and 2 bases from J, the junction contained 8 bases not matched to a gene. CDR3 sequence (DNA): TGTGCCAGCAGAAACCGGGACAGTTACACAGATACGCAGTATTTT. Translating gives CASRNRDSYTDTQYF.

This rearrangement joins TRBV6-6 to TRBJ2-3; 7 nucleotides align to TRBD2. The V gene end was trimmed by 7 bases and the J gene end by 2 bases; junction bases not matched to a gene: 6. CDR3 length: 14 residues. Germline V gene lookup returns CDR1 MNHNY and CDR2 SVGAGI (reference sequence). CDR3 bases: TGTGCCAGCACCGAAGCGGGGTACACAGATACGCAGTATTTT. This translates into CASTEAGYTDTQYF.

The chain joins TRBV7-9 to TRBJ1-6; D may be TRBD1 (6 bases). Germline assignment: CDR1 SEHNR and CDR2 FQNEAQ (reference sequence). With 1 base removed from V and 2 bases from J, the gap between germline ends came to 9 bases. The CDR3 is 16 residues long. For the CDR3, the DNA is TGTGCCAGCAGCTTAGAGGGGGTCACCTATAATTCACCCCTCCACTTT. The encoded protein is CASSLEGVTYNSPLHF.

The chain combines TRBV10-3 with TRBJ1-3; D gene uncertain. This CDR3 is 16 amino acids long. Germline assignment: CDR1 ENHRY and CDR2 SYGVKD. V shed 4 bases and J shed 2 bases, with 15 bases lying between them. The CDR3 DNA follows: TGTGCCATCAGTGCTGACACCCTATTTGCTGGAAACACCATATATTTT. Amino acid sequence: CAISADTLFAGNTIYF.

This chain's CDR3 is CASSPQAAGANVLTF. Here the CDR3 DNA reads TGTGCCAGCAGCCCTCAGGCAGCTGGGGCCAACGTCCTGACTTTC. The chain employs TRBV7-3 and TRBJ2-6; D gene uncertain. From germline, CDR1 is SGHTA and CDR2 FQGTGA. Trimming cost V 5 bases and J 2 bases, with 10 bases left between them. The CDR3 totals 15 residues.

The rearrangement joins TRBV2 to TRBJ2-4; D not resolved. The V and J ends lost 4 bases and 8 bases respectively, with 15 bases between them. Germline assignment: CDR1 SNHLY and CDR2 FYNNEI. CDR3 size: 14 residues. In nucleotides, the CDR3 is TGTGCCAGCAGTGTAGTTCCTTACCGGGACATTCAGTACTTC. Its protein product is CASSVVPYRDIQYF. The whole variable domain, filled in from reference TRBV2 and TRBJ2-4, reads EPEVTQTPSHQVTQMGQEVILRCVPISNHLYFYWYRQILGQKVEFLVSFYNNEISEKSEIFDDQFSVERPDGSNFTLKIRSTKLEDSAMYFCASSVVPYRDIQYFGAGTRLSVL.

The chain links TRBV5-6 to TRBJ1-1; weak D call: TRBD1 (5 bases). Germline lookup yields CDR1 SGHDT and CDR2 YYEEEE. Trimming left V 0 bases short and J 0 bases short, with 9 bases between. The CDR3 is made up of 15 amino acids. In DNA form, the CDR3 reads TGTGCCAGCAGCTTGGCCGCCAGGGTGAACACTGAAGCTTTCTTT. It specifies CASSLAARVNTEAFF.

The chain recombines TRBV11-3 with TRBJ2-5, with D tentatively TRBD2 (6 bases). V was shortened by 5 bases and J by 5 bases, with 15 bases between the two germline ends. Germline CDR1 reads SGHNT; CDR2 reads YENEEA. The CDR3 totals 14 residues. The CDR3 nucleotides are TGTGCCAGCAGCCGGGACCCACGGGGGGAGACCCAGTACTTC. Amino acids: CASSRDPRGETQYF.

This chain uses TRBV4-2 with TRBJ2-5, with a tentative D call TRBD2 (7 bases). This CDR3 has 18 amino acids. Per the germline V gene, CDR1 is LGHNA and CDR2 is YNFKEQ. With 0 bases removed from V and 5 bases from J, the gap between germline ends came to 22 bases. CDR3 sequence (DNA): TGTGCCAGCAGCCAAGATCGGGGAGGACTAGGGGGGAGGGAGACCCAGTACTTC. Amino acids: CASSQDRGGLGGRETQYF.

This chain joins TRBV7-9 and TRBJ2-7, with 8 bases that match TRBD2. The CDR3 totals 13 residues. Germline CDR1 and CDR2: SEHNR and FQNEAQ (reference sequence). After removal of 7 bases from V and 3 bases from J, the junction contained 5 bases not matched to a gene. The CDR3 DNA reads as TGTGCCAGCAACAGCGGGAGCGGCTACGAGCAGTACTTC. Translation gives CASNSGSGYEQYF.

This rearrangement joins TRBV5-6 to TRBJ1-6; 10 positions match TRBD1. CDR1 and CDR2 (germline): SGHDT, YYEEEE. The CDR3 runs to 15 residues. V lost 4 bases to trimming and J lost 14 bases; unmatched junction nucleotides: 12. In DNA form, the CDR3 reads TGTGCCAGCAGCCCTACCGGGACAGGGGCTCCGGCCCTCCACTTT. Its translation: CASSPTGTGAPALHF.

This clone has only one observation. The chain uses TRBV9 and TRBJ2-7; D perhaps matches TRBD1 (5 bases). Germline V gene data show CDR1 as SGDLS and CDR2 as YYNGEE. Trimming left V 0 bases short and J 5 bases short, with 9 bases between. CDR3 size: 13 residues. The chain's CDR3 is CASSVGQGDEQYF. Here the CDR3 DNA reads TGTGCCAGCAGCGTAGGTCAGGGCGACGAGCAGTACTTC.

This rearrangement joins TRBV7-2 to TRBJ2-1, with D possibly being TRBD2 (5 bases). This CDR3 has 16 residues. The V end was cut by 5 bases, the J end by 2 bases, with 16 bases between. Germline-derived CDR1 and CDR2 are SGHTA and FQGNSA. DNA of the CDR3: TGTGCCAGCAGCCTACTAGTACAACGGGCCTACAATGAGCAGTTCTTC. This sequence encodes CASSLLVQRAYNEQFF.

CDR3 sequence: CASSSSGGWSYNEQFF. In nucleotides, the CDR3 is TGTGCCAGCAGCTCTAGCGGGGGGTGGTCCTACAATGAGCAGTTCTTC. This sequence joins TRBV11-2 and TRBJ2-1; 11 bases match TRBD2. CDR1 and CDR2 from the germline V gene are SGHAT and FQNNGV. This CDR3 region has 16 residues. After removal of 4 bases from V and 1 base from J, the junction contained 3 bases not matched to a gene.

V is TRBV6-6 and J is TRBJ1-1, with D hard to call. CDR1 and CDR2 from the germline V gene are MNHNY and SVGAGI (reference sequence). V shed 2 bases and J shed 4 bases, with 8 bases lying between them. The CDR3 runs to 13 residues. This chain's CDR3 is CASSYPSGTEAFF. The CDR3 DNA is TGTGCCAGCAGTTACCCTTCGGGCACTGAAGCTTTCTTT.

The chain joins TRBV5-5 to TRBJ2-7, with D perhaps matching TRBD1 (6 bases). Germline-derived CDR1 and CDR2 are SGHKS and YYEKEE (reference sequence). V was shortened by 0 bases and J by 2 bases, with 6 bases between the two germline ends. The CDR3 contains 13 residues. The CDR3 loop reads CASSLDRAYEQYF. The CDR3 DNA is TGTGCCAGCAGCTTGGACAGGGCCTACGAGCAGTACTTC.

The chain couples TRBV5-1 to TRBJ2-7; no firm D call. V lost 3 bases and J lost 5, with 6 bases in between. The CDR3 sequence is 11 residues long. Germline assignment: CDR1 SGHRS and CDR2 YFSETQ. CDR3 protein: CASSSLNEQYF. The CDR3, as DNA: TGCGCCAGCAGCTCACTGAACGAGCAGTACTTC. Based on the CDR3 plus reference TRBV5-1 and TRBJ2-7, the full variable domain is KAGVTQTPRYLIKTRGQQVTLSCSPISGHRSVSWYQQTPGQGLQFLFEYFSETQRNKGNFPGRFSGRQFSNSRSEMNVSTLELGDSALYLCASSSLNEQYFGPGTRLTVT.

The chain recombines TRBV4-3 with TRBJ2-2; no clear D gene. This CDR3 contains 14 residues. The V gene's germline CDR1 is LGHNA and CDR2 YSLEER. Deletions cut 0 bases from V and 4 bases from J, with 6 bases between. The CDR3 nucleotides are TGCGCCAGCAGCCAAGACTACAGCACCGGGGAGCTGTTTTTT. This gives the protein CASSQDYSTGELFF.

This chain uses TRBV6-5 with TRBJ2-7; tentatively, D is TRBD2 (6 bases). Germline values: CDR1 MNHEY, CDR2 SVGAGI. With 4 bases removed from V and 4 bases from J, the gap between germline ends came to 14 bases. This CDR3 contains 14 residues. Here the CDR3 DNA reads TGTGCCAGCAGTTCAAGCTCGGGAGTGTACGAGCAGTACTTC. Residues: CASSSSSGVYEQYF.

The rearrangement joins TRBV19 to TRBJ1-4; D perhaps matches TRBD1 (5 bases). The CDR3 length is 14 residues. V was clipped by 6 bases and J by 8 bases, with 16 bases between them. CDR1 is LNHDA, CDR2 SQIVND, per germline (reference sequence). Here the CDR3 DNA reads TGTGCCAGTAGACGCGACAGAATGGACGAAAAACTGTTTTTT. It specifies CASRRDRMDEKLFF.

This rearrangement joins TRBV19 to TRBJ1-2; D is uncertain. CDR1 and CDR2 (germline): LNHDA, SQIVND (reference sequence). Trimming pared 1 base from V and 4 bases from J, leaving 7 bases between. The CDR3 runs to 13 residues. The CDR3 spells CASSIAGPYGYTF. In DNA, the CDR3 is TGTGCCAGTAGTATAGCGGGTCCCTATGGCTACACCTTC.

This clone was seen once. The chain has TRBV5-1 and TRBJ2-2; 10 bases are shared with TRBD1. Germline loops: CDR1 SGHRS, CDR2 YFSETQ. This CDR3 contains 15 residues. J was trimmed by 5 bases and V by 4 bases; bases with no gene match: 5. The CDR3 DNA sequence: TGCGCCAGCAGCCCCCCGGGACAGGGGACCGGGGAGCTGTTTTTT. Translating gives CASSPPGQGTGELFF.

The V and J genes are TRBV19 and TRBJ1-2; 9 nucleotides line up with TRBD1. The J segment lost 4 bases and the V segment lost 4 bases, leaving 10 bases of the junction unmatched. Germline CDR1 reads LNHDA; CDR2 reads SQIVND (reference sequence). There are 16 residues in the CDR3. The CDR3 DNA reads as TGTGCCAGTAGTAAAAACCCCACAGGGGGCGGCTATGGCTACACCTTC. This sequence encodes CASSKNPTGGGYGYTF.

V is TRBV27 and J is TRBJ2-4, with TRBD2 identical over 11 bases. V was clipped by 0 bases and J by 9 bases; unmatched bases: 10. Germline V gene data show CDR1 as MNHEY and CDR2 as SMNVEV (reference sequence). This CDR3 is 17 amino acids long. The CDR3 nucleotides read TGTGCCAGCAGTTTATCCGGACTAGCGGGCCCGGCGACCATTCAGTACTTC. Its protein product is CASSLSGLAGPATIQYF.

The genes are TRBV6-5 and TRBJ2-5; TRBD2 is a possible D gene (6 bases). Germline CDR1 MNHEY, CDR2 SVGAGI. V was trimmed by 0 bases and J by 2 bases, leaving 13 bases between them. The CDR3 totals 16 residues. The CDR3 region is CASSYSSGRGQETQYF. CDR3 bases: TGTGCCAGCAGTTACTCGTCCGGGCGGGGACAAGAGACCCAGTACTTC.

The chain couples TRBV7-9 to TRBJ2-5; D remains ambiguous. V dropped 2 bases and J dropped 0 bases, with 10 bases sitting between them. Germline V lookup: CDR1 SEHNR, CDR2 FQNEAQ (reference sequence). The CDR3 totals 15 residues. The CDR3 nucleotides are TGTGCCAGCAGCTTAAGGATGAGGTACCAAGAGACCCAGTACTTC. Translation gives CASSLRMRYQETQYF. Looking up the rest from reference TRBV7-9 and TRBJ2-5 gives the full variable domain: DTGVSQNPRHKITKRGQNVTFRCDPISEHNRLYWYRQTLGQGPEFLTYFQNEAQLEKSRLLSDRFSAERPKGSFSTLEIQRTEQGDSAMYLCASSLRMRYQETQYFGPGTRLLVL.

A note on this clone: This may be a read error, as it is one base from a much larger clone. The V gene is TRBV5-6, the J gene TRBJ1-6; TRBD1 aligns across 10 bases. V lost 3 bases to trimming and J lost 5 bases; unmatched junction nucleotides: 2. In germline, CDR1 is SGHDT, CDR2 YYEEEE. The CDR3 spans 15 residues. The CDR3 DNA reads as TGTGCCAGCAGCTCCGGGACAGGGGATAATTCACCCCTCCACTTT. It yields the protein CASSSGTGDNSPLHF.